Each of the 14 T cell receptor beta chains below was sequenced from the same sample in a study of cytomegalovirus exposure and HLA in healthy donors. Primers for the PCR totalled 60 Vbeta and 13 Jbeta. TCRdb's table, derived via immunoSEQ multiplex PCR, lists solely in-frame clones and lacks some. The table has about 150,000 clones, about 80% seen once. Material: PBMCs. These receptor sequences come from a woman aged 25 to 39 in good health and CMV-seropositive.

The CDR3 DNA is TGTGCCAGCAGCTTGGAGTTACTGCCGGAGGGCTACACCTTC. Its protein product is CASSLELLPEGYTF. The V and J genes are TRBV5-4 and TRBJ1-2; D is uncertain. Trimming stripped 0 bases from V and 8 bases from J, with 14 bases between. Germline V lookup: CDR1 SGHNT, CDR2 YYREEE (reference sequence). The length of the CDR3 is 14 residues.

CDR3 nucleotides: TGTGCCAGCAGCTACAACTACGAGCAGTACTTC. Translating it yields CASSYNYEQYF. The genes are TRBV7-9 and TRBJ2-7; D remains ambiguous. Germline V gives CDR1 SEHNR, CDR2 FQNEAQ (reference sequence). Trimming shortened V by 4 bases and J by 3 bases, and 4 bases separated the two germline ends. The CDR3 totals 11 residues. Complete variable domain (other parts from reference TRBV7-9 and TRBJ2-7): DTGVSQNPRHKITKRGQNVTFRCDPISEHNRLYWYRQTLGQGPEFLTYFQNEAQLEKSRLLSDRFSAERPKGSFSTLEIQRTEQGDSAMYLCASSYNYEQYFGPGTRLTVT.

The chain employs TRBV23-1 and TRBJ2-1; possible D gene TRBD1, 6 bases. TRBV23-1 is an ORF, and what it does is uncertain. The CDR3 covers 14 residues. Trimming pared 8 bases from V and 0 bases from J, leaving 11 bases between. The CDR3 loop is CASRQETSYNEQFF. Here the CDR3 DNA reads TGCGCCAGCCGACAGGAGACCTCCTACAATGAGCAGTTCTTC.

The chain has TRBV9 and TRBJ1-1, with a weak D call TRBD1 (6 bases). The CDR3 runs to 15 residues. Trimming took off 3 bases at V and 6 bases at J, with 18 bases between the two ends. From germline, CDR1 is SGDLS and CDR2 YYNGEE. The CDR3 DNA is TGTGCCAGCAGCGCCTTGACAGGCTTCGGGGCTGAAGCTTTCTTT. It encodes CASSALTGFGAEAFF.

The chain links TRBV6-5 to TRBJ1-1; D unresolved. V lost 6 bases and J lost 4, with 12 bases in between. Germline CDR1 reads MNHEY; CDR2 reads SVGAGI. This CDR3 spans 13 amino acids. CDR3 DNA sequence: TGTGCCAGCAGCCCCGCGGGTAGCACTGAAGCTTTCTTT. It is translated as CASSPAGSTEAFF.

The V gene is TRBV6-1, the J gene TRBJ2-7; 10 nucleotides align to TRBD2. The V gene end was trimmed by 7 bases and the J gene end by 5 bases; junction bases not matched to a gene: 5. The CDR3 consists of 13 residues. The germline gives CDR1 MNHNS, CDR2 SASEGT. CDR3 sequence (DNA): TGTGCCAGCACCAAAGCGGGAGGGCACGAGCAGTACTTC. Residues: CASTKAGGHEQYF.

This clone was seen more than once but under ten times. The V gene is TRBV25-1, the J gene TRBJ2-7; D is possibly TRBD2 (6 bases). The CDR3 spans 15 residues. Trimming left V 4 bases short and J 0 bases short, with 13 bases between. Germline loops: CDR1 MGHDK, CDR2 SYGVNS. The CDR3 sequence: CASSGRAQSSYEQYF. The CDR3 DNA reads as TGTGCCAGCAGTGGGAGGGCCCAAAGCTCCTACGAGCAGTACTTC.

The CDR3 region has the DNA TGTGCCAGCAGTCACGGGACTCCCGGCCCAGATACGCAGTATTTT. Protein: CASSHGTPGPDTQYF. The rearrangement joins TRBV4-2 to TRBJ2-3; perhaps TRBD2 as D (6 bases). The V and J ends lost 6 bases and 4 bases respectively, with 17 bases between them. This CDR3 is built from 15 residues. Germline V gene lookup returns CDR1 LGHNA and CDR2 YNFKEQ.

This chain joins TRBV29-1 and TRBJ2-7, with TRBD2 matching 14 bases. The CDR3 sequence is 16 residues long. J was trimmed by 5 bases and V by 7 bases; bases with no gene match: 13. The germline gives CDR1 SQVTM, CDR2 ANQGSEA. The CDR3 DNA is TGCAGCGCTGGATTGCGCCCGGGACTAGCGGGAGACGAGCAGTACTTC. It codes for CSAGLRPGLAGDEQYF.

This clone has a handful of counts. The chain recombines TRBV29-1 with TRBJ2-3; 10 positions agree with TRBD2. The J segment lost 9 bases and the V segment lost 7 bases, leaving 10 bases of the junction unmatched. This CDR3 spans 13 amino acids. Germline CDR1 and CDR2: SQVTM and ANQGSEA. DNA for the CDR3: TGCAGCGCTCAGCCCTCGGGACTAGCGACGCAGTATTTT. Translating gives CSAQPSGLATQYF.

This sequence joins TRBV15 and TRBJ2-7; maybe TRBD1 (5 bases). Per the germline V gene, CDR1 is LNHNV and CDR2 is YYDKDF (reference sequence). This CDR3 comprises 14 residues. Trimming shortened V by 1 base and J by 3 bases, and 10 bases separated the two germline ends. CDR3 in amino acids: CATSRVAQDYEQYF. CDR3 sequence (DNA): TGTGCCACCAGCAGAGTTGCACAGGACTACGAGCAGTACTTC.

This clone was counted a single time. The J gene is TRBJ1-2, the V gene TRBV5-4, with D unclear. Trimming cost V 4 bases and J 4 bases, with 11 bases left between them. Germline values: CDR1 SGHNT, CDR2 YYREEE (reference sequence). CDR3 length equals 13 residues. CDR3 nucleotides: TGTGCCAGCAGCCGGGATGGGTTCTATGGCTACACCTTC. Amino acid sequence: CASSRDGFYGYTF.

The chain uses TRBV19 and TRBJ2-2, with a weak D call TRBD1 (6 bases). The CDR3 has 14 amino acids. Germline CDR1 is LNHDA and CDR2 is SQIVND (reference sequence). Trimming took off 9 bases at V and 7 bases at J, with 18 bases between the two ends. CDR3 nucleotides: TGTGCCAGCAAAAGAGGACAGATTGGCGGGGAGCTGTTTTTT. It encodes CASKRGQIGGELFF.

Here the CDR3 DNA reads TGTGCCAGCTCACCAGAGGGACAGGGGTTAGGTGGCTACACCTTC. It codes for CASSPEGQGLGGYTF. The genes are TRBV18 and TRBJ1-2; 10 bases align to TRBD1. The CDR3 covers 15 residues. V was clipped by 2 bases and J by 7 bases; unmatched bases: 7. Germline loops: CDR1 KGHSH, CDR2 LQKENI.